This entry is about one T cell receptor beta chain. No antigen is known for it. The source of the sample is a study of cytomegalovirus exposure and HLA in healthy donors. Overall study: Of the donors genotyped, some 400 in all, around 76% fell in the Caucasian-associated ancestry cluster. Broader study findings: From TCR beta sequences, most subjects' HLA-A and HLA-B alleles were reportedly predicted accurately. Later analysis placed DRB1 highest and HLA-C lowest in TCR association rates, which differed by HLA locus.

Healthy bone marrow donors made up the donors. The CDR3 spans 16 residues. Germline lookup yields CDR1 SGHVS and CDR2 FQNEAQ. V was shortened by 1 base and J by 0 bases, with 10 bases between the two germline ends. Researchers ran the PCR with 60 Vbeta and 13 Jbeta primers. Generated by immunoSEQ multiplex PCR, the TCRdb table keeps only in-frame clones and is missing some. The table has approximately 180,000 clones, 65% to 85% seen once. The origin of this receptor is a man younger than 30 in good health and CMV-seronegative. The J gene is TRBJ1-5, the V gene TRBV7-8; no clear D gene. The sample consisted of PBMCs. The CDR3 DNA reads as TGTGCCAGCAGCTTAGGTGAGGGATATAGCAATCAGCCCCAGCATTTT. Translation: CASSLGEGYSNQPQHF.